This TCR beta chain comes out of a study of control samples from healthy donors and cancer patients. The V gene end was trimmed by 1 base and the J gene end by 3 bases; junction bases not matched to a gene: 12. The CDR3 consists of 19 residues. Germline V CDR1 and CDR2: SEHNR, FQNEAQ (reference sequence). Clones were sequenced by immunoSEQ multiplex PCR, and TCRdb holds only the in-frame ones, with some missing. Seen here are 75,000 to 100,000 clones, roughly 92% observed once, and the top ten hold 3%. The gene calls are TRBV7-9 and TRBJ2-3, with TRBD2 identical over 11 bases. This clonotype originated in a human donor in good health. The donor label of this sample is uncertain. The sequenced sample was blood. CDR3 loop: CASSLVVGLAELFTDTQYF. The CDR3 bases are TGTGCCAGCAGCTTAGTCGTGGGACTAGCGGAGCTTTTTACAGATACGCAGTATTTT.